This TCR beta chain was recorded in a study of blood T cell repertoires in COVID-19. On the study more broadly: COVID-19 samples collected from the United States, Italy and Spain covered acute and convalescent phases. Sources were T cells, B-cell-depleted T cells, or PBMCs; the material itself was cDNA or gDNA.

Authors' data handling: For nucleated cells, counts were estimated from reference gene primer amplification. This table comes from immunoSEQ multiplex PCR, and its TCRdb copy is limited to in-frame clones, with some not included. That table is the source of V, J and clone size, and D and trimming were worked out from the DNA. The data contain more than 200,000 clones, about 87% of them singletons. The CDR3 is 13 residues long. Germline V gives CDR1 SGHTA, CDR2 FQGNSA. Between the trimmed V and J ends, which lost 6 bases and 4 bases, there was a span of 10 bases. The material sequenced was peripheral blood. The receptor was isolated from a man between 65 and 85 years old with acute or convalescent COVID-19. The chain couples TRBV7-2 to TRBJ1-3, with D unresolved. The DNA for the CDR3 is TGTGCCAGCAGTAGAGGGCTGGGAAACACCATATATTTT. Protein: CASSRGLGNTIYF.